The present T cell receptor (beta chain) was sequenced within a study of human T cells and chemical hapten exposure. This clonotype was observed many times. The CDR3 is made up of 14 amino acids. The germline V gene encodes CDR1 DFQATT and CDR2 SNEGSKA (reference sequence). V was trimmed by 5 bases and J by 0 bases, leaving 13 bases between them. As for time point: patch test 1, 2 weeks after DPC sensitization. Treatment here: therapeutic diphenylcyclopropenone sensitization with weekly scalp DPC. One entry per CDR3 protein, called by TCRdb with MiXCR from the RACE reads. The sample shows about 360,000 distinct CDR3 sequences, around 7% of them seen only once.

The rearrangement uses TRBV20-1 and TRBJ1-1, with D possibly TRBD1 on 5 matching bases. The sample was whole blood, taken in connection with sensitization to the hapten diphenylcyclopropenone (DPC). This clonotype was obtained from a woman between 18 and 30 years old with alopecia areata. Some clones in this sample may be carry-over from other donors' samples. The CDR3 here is CSAFRQTLNTEAFF. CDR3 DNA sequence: TGCAGTGCTTTCAGACAGACTCTGAACACTGAAGCTTTCTTT.